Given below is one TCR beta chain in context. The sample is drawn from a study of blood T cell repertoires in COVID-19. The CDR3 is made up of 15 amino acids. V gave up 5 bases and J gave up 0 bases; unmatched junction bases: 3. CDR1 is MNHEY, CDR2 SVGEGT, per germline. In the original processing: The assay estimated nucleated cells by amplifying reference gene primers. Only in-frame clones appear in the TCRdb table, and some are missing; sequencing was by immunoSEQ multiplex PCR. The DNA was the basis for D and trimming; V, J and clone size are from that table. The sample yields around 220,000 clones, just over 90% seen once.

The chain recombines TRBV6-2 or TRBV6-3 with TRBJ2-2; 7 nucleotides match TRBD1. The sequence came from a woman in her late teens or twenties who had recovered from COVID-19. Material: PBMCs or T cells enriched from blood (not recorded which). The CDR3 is CASSADRPNTGELFF. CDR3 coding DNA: TGTGCCAGCAGTGCGGACAGGCCGAACACCGGGGAGCTGTTTTTT.